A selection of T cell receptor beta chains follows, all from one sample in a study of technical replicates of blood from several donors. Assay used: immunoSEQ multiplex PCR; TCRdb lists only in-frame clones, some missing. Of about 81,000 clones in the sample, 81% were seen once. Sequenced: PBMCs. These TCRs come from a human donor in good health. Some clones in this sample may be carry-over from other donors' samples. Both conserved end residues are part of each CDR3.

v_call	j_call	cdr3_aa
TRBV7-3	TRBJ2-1	CASSLDSYNEQFF
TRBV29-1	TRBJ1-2	CSVGTPGRNYGYTF
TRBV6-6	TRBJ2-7	CASSSGQGATHEQYF
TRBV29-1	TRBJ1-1	CSVASRNTEAFF
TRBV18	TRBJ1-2	CASSPSRDGYGYTF
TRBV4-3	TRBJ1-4	CASSQERAALGYEKLFF
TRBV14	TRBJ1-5	CASSQEQGAGVQPQHF
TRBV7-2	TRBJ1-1	CAKIMSGGTEAFF
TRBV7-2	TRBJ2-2	CASSSGSGYTGELFF
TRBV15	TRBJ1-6	CATSRESSYNSPLHF
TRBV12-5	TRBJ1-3	CASGPGGGGSGNTIYF
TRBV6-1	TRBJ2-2	CASRPGQGNTGELFF
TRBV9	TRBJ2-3	CASSASRDSLFSSTDTQYF
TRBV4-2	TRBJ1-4	CASSQDDRETNEKLFF
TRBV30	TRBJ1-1	CAWSGGTWTEAFF
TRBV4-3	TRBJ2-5	CASSQDLWQKETQYF
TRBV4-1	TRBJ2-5	CASSQEGRGTETQYF
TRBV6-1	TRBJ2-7	CASSGGQPYEQYF
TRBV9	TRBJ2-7	CASSLRQGPRDEQYF
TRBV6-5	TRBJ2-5	CASSYDGTSETQYF
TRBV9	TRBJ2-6	CASSPQSDRGIVGANVLTF
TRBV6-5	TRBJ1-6	CASTLRNSPLHF
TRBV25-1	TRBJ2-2	CASSVDSGELFF
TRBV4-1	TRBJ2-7	CASSQDVDSYSYEQYF
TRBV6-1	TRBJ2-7	CASSESPPRQTTGWQYF
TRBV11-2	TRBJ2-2	CASSLDGGIGELFF
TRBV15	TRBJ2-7	CATSSDTSYEQYF
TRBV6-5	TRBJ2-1	CASSLPSGAGNEQFF
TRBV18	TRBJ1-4	CASSPSRVGEKLFF
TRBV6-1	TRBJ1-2	CASSATQGWSNYGYTF
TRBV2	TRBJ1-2	CASSRDREFYGYTF
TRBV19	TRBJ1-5	CASSISNSNQPQHF
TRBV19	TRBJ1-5	CARNSGVSNQPQHF
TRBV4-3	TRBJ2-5	CASSQEWVRGSQETQYF
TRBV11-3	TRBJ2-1	CASSVSGGPYNEQFF
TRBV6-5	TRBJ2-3	CASNLRGGRADTQYF
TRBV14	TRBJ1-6	CASSPGGRGGSPLHF
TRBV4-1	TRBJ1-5	CASSQGQGDQPQHF
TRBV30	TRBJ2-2	CAWSGLGNTGELFF
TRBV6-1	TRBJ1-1	CASSVQGNTEAFF
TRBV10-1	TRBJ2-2	CASSGTSGRNKSTGELFF
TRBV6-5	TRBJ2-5	CASSPDRSAETQYF
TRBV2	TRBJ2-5	CASKEMTSGSKETQYF
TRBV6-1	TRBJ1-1	CASKAGGKAFF
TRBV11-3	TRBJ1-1	CASSLRYNTEAFF
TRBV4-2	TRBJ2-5	CASSQGASGGPETQYF
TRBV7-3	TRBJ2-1	CASSPIGGSYNEQFF
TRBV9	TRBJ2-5	CASSDGSFRNPGTQYF
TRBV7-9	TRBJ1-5	CASSFDMGNQPQHF
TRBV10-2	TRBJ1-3	CAGRKRGKAGNTIYF
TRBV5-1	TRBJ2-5	CASSLVRDRVETQYF
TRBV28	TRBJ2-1	CASTPAGGYNEQFF
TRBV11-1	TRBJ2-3	CATRGWTEGVDTQYF
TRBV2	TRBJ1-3	CASSEAGLDTIYF
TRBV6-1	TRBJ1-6	CATQDRDNSPLHF
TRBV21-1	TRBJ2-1	CASSKGGGYNEQFF
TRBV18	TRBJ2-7	CASSPPERAGRNEQYF
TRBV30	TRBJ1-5	CAWSGGGRVQPQHF
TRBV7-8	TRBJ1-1	CASSSGQVNTEAFF
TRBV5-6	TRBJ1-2	CASSFGRALGYTF